The clone carrying this T cell receptor (beta chain) occurred many times. Its cognate antigen is unknown. This sample is drawn from a study of T cell repertoires in cytomegalovirus infection. Study overall: HLA-B-restricted CMV epitopes that are well studied, plus recently identified HLA-C-restricted ones, were used by the study. Matching HLA type, along with CMV infection, was indicated by public TCR beta signatures.

V lost 9 bases, J lost 4 bases, and 13 bases stayed unmatched. The CDR3 extends over 15 amino acids. In germline, CDR1 is LNHDA, CDR2 SQIVND (reference sequence). Study conclusions and caveats: Within the response measured ex vivo, HLA-C-restricted CMV-specific TCR beta clonotypes were dominant. People with CMV and the relevant HLA were identified by cumulative public TCR beta family frequency.

A single record per CDR3 protein comes from TCRdb applying MiXCR to the reads. The data show roughly 78,000 distinct CDR3 sequences, approximately 39% seen once. Sample: CD8+ T cells from cultured PBMCs, taken from culture after CMV antigen stimulation. The chain is built from TRBV19 and TRBJ1-1; 8 positions match TRBD1. This TCR was recovered from a human donor in good health (CMV status not recorded). Some clones in this sample may be carry-over from other donors' samples. CDR3: CASHPGQGLGTEAFF. Here the CDR3 DNA reads TGTGCCAGCCACCCCGGACAGGGATTAGGCACTGAAGCTTTCTTT. Using reference TRBV19 and TRBJ1-1 for the parts outside the CDR3, the full variable domain is DGGITQSPKYLFRKEGQNVTLSCEQNLNHDAMYWYRQDPGQGLRLIYYSQIVNDFQKGDIAEGYSVSREKKESFPLTVTSAQKNPTAFYLCASHPGQGLGTEAFFGQGTRLTVV.